One sample yielded the 10 T cell receptor beta chains listed below, sequenced in a study of cytomegalovirus exposure and HLA in healthy donors. Clones were sequenced by immunoSEQ multiplex PCR, and TCRdb holds only the in-frame ones, with some missing. This table holds about 240,000 clones, 75% to 90% found once. The sequenced sample was PBMCs. The receptors come from a woman aged 25 to 45 in good health and CMV-seropositive.

The sample holds one count of this clone. The J gene is TRBJ1-2, the V gene TRBV6-1; weak D call: TRBD1 (5 bases). Germline values: CDR1 MNHNS, CDR2 SASEGT. The V gene lost 6 bases and the J gene lost 2 bases, with 10 bases spanning the gap. The CDR3 length is 13 residues. This CDR3 is CASRGTLNYGYTF. As DNA, the CDR3 is TGTGCCAGCAGGGGGACTCTCAACTATGGCTACACCTTC.

The chain recombines TRBV11-3 with TRBJ2-7; D may be TRBD2 (6 bases). This CDR3 has 16 residues. Germline V gene sequence: CDR1 SGHNT, CDR2 YENEEA. V lost 4 bases to trimming and J lost 0 bases, with 16 bases between them. Here the CDR3 DNA reads TGTGCCAGCAGCTCACTCGGGTCGCGGGACTCCTACGAGCAGTACTTC. Its protein is CASSSLGSRDSYEQYF.

The chain uses TRBV29-1 and TRBJ2-7, with 7 bases matching TRBD1. The CDR3 totals 13 residues. Losses at the gene ends were 2 bases for V and 2 bases for J; bases not matched to a gene: 3. Germline-derived CDR1 and CDR2 are SQVTM and ANQGSEA. The CDR3 reads CSVERQGPYEQYF. The CDR3 bases are TGCAGCGTTGAAAGACAGGGCCCCTACGAGCAGTACTTC.

This clone appeared a single time. The V gene is TRBV5-8, the J gene TRBJ1-1; 7 bases are shared with TRBD1. V lost 0 bases to trimming and J lost 3 bases; unmatched junction nucleotides: 5. Germline loops: CDR1 SGHTS, CDR2 YDEGEE. This CDR3 comprises 15 residues. The CDR3 reads CASSLVGQGDTEAFF. Written as DNA, the CDR3 is TGTGCCAGCAGCTTGGTTGGTCAGGGGGACACTGAAGCTTTCTTT.

The chain links TRBV5-4 to TRBJ2-7; 8 nucleotides align to TRBD1. Germline V lookup: CDR1 SGHNT, CDR2 YYREEE (reference sequence). The CDR3 consists of 15 residues. The V gene end was trimmed by 0 bases and the J gene end by 6 bases; junction bases not matched to a gene: 8. The CDR3 DNA sequence: TGTGCCAGCAGCTTGGCCAAGACAGGGGTCGCCGAGCAGTACTTC. Translation gives CASSLAKTGVAEQYF. Supplemented by reference TRBV5-4 and TRBJ2-7, the full variable domain reads ETGVTQSPTHLIKTRGQQVTLRCSSQSGHNTVSWYQQALGQGPQFIFQYYREEENGRGNFPPRFSGLQFPNYSSELNVNALELDDSALYLCASSLAKTGVAEQYFGPGTRLTVT.

The chain recombines TRBV27 with TRBJ2-1, with 11 bases matching TRBD2. In germline, CDR1 is MNHEY, CDR2 SMNVEV (reference sequence). The V gene end was trimmed by 7 bases and the J gene end by 4 bases; junction bases not matched to a gene: 9. The CDR3 is 16 amino acids. CDR3: CASTHQTSGVYNEQFF. In DNA form, the CDR3 reads TGTGCCAGCACCCACCAGACTAGCGGGGTATACAATGAGCAGTTCTTC.

V gene TRBV4-2 combines with J gene TRBJ2-3; 10 positions match TRBD2. Germline CDR1 is LGHNA and CDR2 is YNFKEQ. Trimming at V came to 4 bases and at J to 1 base, leaving 8 bases not matched to a gene. The CDR3 covers 17 residues. The CDR3 DNA reads as TGTGCCAGCAGCCCCTTAGCGGGAGGCCTCGGCACAGATACGCAGTATTTT. Amino acids: CASSPLAGGLGTDTQYF.

The CDR3 sequence: CASSLLGGGRGQGAFF. CDR3 coding DNA: TGTGCCAGCAGTTTATTAGGCGGGGGGCGGGGGCAGGGAGCTTTCTTT. The chain carries TRBV27 and TRBJ1-1; TRBD1 is a possible D gene (6 bases). CDR1 MNHEY and CDR2 SMNVEV come from the germline V gene (reference sequence). The V and J ends lost 1 base and 10 bases respectively, with 22 bases between them. This CDR3 contains 16 residues.

V usage is TRBV18 and J usage is TRBJ2-3; TRBD2 is a possible D gene (7 bases). The germline gives CDR1 KGHSH, CDR2 LQKENI. The CDR3 is 15 residues long. Trimming took 3 bases from V and 4 from J, leaving 14 bases between them. DNA for the CDR3: TGTGCCAGCTCACCGACCCCGGGGGGCTCAGATACGCAGTATTTT. This translates into CASSPTPGGSDTQYF.

The chain employs TRBV15 and TRBJ2-3; 11 bases fit TRBD2. This CDR3 is 17 amino acids long. Germline-derived CDR1 and CDR2 are LNHNV and YYDKDF (reference sequence). Trimming took 3 bases from V and 2 from J; bases not matched to a gene: 7. DNA for the CDR3: TGTGCCACCAGCAGCCGTAGCGGGAGGGCAAACACAGATACGCAGTATTTT. Its translation is CATSSRSGRANTDTQYF.